Sequencing of this T cell receptor (beta chain) was carried out in a study of shared clonotypes between healthy human individuals. Study summary: CD4 naive and CD4 memory each took three plates per donor, while CD8 naive took two and CD8 memory one.

Genomic DNA per cell subset filled all wells of several immunoSEQ plates. Some clones are missing from TCRdb's copy, which holds only in-frame ones; the method was immunoSEQ multiplex PCR. The sample shows some 2,100,000 clones, about 92% of them seen only once. Study-wide points: It was observed that approximately 5% of naive CD4 clonotypes were shared across several donors.

The V end was cut by 5 bases, the J end by 1 base, with 8 bases between. The V gene's germline CDR1 is SQVTM and CDR2 ANQGSEA. The CDR3 spans 12 residues. Regarding this clone: Its antigen is undetermined.

Naive CD8 isolation took CD45RO-negative cells positively selected for CCR7 and excluded terminally differentiated effector memory CD45RA+ cells. This sequence joins TRBV29-1 and TRBJ1-1; D not resolved. The sequence was obtained from a man between 18 and 29 years old in good health. Some clones in this sample may be carry-over from other donors' samples. Material for sequencing was naive CD8+ T cells from PBMCs. CDR3 DNA: TGCAGCGTTTGGAGAGAGAACACTGAAGCTTTCTTT. Translated, it gives CSVWRENTEAFF. The whole variable domain, filled in from reference TRBV29-1 and TRBJ1-1, reads SAVISQKPSRDICQRGTSLTIQCQVDSQVTMMFWYRQQPGQSLTLIATANQGSEATYESGFVIDKFPISRPNLTFSTLTVSNMSPEDSSIYLCSVWRENTEAFFGQGTRLTVV.